This T cell receptor (beta chain) originates from a study of blood T cell repertoires in COVID-19. Study-wide background: Collection of acute and convalescent COVID-19 samples took place in the United States, Italy and Spain.

Authors' analysis steps: Quantification of nucleated cells was approximated via reference gene primer amplification. Clones were sequenced by immunoSEQ multiplex PCR, and TCRdb holds only the in-frame ones, with some missing. V and J calls and clone size are given by that table; D and trimming were obtained from the DNA. This sample has roughly 250,000 clones, with about 90% found just once. The CDR3 sequence is 16 residues long. V lost 7 bases and J lost 4, with 22 bases in between. Germline V gene lookup returns CDR1 SNHLY and CDR2 FYNNEI. This receptor was identified in a woman aged 40 to 50 with acute or convalescent COVID-19. Sequenced sample: peripheral blood. The chain uses TRBV2 and TRBJ1-1; D might be TRBD1 (5 bases). CDR3 bases: TGTGCCAGCACATTAGGGTGGGGGGGTCGCGCCACTGAAGCTTTCTTT. Its translation is CASTLGWGGRATEAFF.